This T cell receptor (beta chain) derives from a study of blood T cell repertoires in COVID-19. Study context: Cohort 3 recovered donors had two negative PCRs, clearance, or symptom resolution. Nucleic acid was either cDNA or gDNA, and it came from T cells, B-cell-depleted T cells, or PBMCs.

Original methodology: The assay estimated nucleated cells by amplifying reference gene primers. The protocol was immunoSEQ multiplex PCR, while the TCRdb copy is restricted to in-frame clones and leaves out a portion. V, J and clone size derive from that table, while D and trimming were established from the DNA sequence. The sample has approximately 240,000 clones; approximately 87% are singletons. Germline-derived CDR1 and CDR2 are MNHNS and SASEGT. The J segment lost 2 bases and the V segment lost 0 bases, leaving 3 bases of the junction unmatched. The CDR3 is made up of 16 amino acids. The material sequenced was PBMCs or T cells enriched from blood (not recorded which). This clonotype was sampled from a woman aged 50 to 60 in a cohort exposed to, infected with or recovered from COVID-19 (not recorded which). The chain links TRBV6-1 to TRBJ2-7; 11 bases map to TRBD1. The CDR3 spells CASSEASGQGAYEQYF. For the CDR3, the DNA is TGTGCCAGCAGTGAAGCGTCGGGACAGGGGGCCTACGAGCAGTACTTC.